What follows describes a single T cell receptor (beta chain). In the original processing: Reference gene primer amplification gave estimated nucleated cell counts. Data came from immunoSEQ multiplex PCR; TCRdb stores just in-frame clones and leaves some out. The D gene and trimming were derived from the DNA, and the V and J assignments and clone size from that table. The sample consists of about 350,000 clones, roughly 86% of them appearing once. Germline assignment: CDR1 GTSNPN and CDR2 SVGIG (reference sequence). The CDR3 extends over 13 amino acids. V lost 0 bases and J 5 bases, leaving 8 bases between the germline ends. This entry is derived from a study of blood T cell repertoires in COVID-19. Each exposed participant met a COVID-19 case in the 2 weeks preceding study entry.

The origin of this receptor is a woman aged 25-40 years who had been exposed to COVID-19. Sequencing was done on a sample of PBMCs or T cells enriched from blood (not recorded which). This chain links TRBV30 with TRBJ1-5; D is unresolved. CDR3 protein: CAWSVGVDQPQHF. The CDR3 DNA sequence: TGTGCCTGGAGTGTCGGTGTGGATCAGCCCCAGCATTTT.